These T cell receptor beta chains were read from a single sample in a study of T cell responses to AZD1222 COVID-19 vaccine. Generated by immunoSEQ multiplex PCR, the TCRdb table keeps only in-frame clones and is missing some. The sample has roughly 110,000 clones; roughly 87% are singletons. The material was peripheral blood, obtained on day 0 of AZD1222 vaccination. The receptors were gathered from an adult in good health. Both conserved end residues are part of each CDR3. The D gene is left open where the match is weak. Clone size is shown for a subset of rows, as once, few, many or a class of expanded clone.

TRBV11-2	TRBD2	TRBJ2-1	NA	TGTGCCAGCAGCTCCGTAGCGGGTTGGAATGAGCAGTTCTTC	CASSSVAGWNEQFF
TRBV7-2	NA	TRBJ2-7	NA	TGTGCCAGCAGCGCTACAGGGAACGAGCAGTACTTC	CASSATGNEQYF
TRBV7-9	NA	TRBJ2-7	few	TGTGCCAGCAGCTTAGATCTGACCTACTACGAGCAGTACTTC	CASSLDLTYYEQYF
TRBV5-1	NA	TRBJ2-3	NA	TGCGCCAGCAGCTTGGTTCCCTCCGGCTACGATACGCAGTATTTT	CASSLVPSGYDTQYF
TRBV7-6	TRBD1	TRBJ2-2	NA	TGTGCCAGCAGCTCACCGGACAGGGGTAACACCGGGGAGCTGTTTTTT	CASSSPDRGNTGELFF
TRBV3-1/TRBV3-2	TRBD2	TRBJ2-5	NA	TGTGCCAGCAGCCAAACTAGCGGGGGGCACCAAGAGACCCAGTACTTC	CASSQTSGGHQETQYF
TRBV30	TRBD1	TRBJ1-1	NA	TGTGCCTGGAGTCGCCGGGACAGACTAGATGAAGCTTTCTTT	CAWSRRDRLDEAFF
TRBV29-1	NA	TRBJ1-1	NA	TGCAGCGTCGGGCAGGGGTTGAACACTGAAGCTTTCTTT	CSVGQGLNTEAFF
TRBV5-6	NA	TRBJ1-2	NA	TGTGCCAGCAGCTTGCAAGGGCCAGGTGGATTTAATAGCTACACCTTC	CASSLQGPGGFNSYTF
TRBV2	TRBD1	TRBJ2-7	NA	TGTGCCAGCGCAAACTCCGGGACAGCCTACGAGCAGTACTTC	CASANSGTAYEQYF
TRBV6-4	NA	TRBJ2-3	NA	TGTGCCAGCAGTGACCGGGCAGAGGCAGATACGCAGTATTTT	CASSDRAEADTQYF
TRBV6-2/TRBV6-3	NA	TRBJ1-2	NA	TGTGCCAGCAGCCCCGGGACCCCGGGCTACACCTTC	CASSPGTPGYTF
TRBV6-1	TRBD1	TRBJ1-2	NA	TGTGCCAGCAGTGAAGCTGCGGGGACAGGTCTTAACTATGGCTACACCTTC	CASSEAAGTGLNYGYTF
TRBV19	NA	TRBJ1-3	NA	TGTGCCAGTAGTATCCGCCACACGAGCTCTGGAAACACCATATATTTT	CASSIRHTSSGNTIYF
TRBV3-1/TRBV3-2	NA	TRBJ1-2	NA	TGTGCCAGCAGCCGGAACCCCGGACTGGACTCACTGAACTATGGCTACACCTTC	CASSRNPGLDSLNYGYTF
TRBV18	TRBD1	TRBJ1-2	few	TGTGCCAGCTCCCCAAATGACAGGGTTGGCTACACCTTC	CASSPNDRVGYTF
TRBV19	NA	TRBJ1-2	NA	TGTGCCAGTAACGGGCCCGCGAGGAACTATGGCTACACCTTC	CASNGPARNYGYTF
TRBV4-2	NA	TRBJ2-2	NA	TGTGCCAGCAGGGGCAGAAACACCGGGGAGCTGTTTTTT	CASRGRNTGELFF
TRBV6-4	NA	TRBJ1-5	NA	TGTGCCTCCTCGGGTAGGGGGGGCAATCAGCCCCAGCATTTT	CASSGRGGNQPQHF
TRBV7-3	NA	TRBJ1-1	NA	TGTGCCAGCAGCCCAGGGACGGAAGCGGACACTGAAGCTTTCTTT	CASSPGTEADTEAFF